The sequence of this TCR beta chain was determined in a study of CD8+CD57+ T cells in acquired aplastic anemia. Study-wide context: On average, healthy donors gave some 11 million reads for CD4+ cells. Findings and caveats of the study: With respect to CD8+ Simpson's diversity, patients and controls did not differ significantly. Shared by patients and controls, just under 30 CD8+ CDR3s were abundant in patients.

TCR beta VDJ combinations and CDR3 sequences were profiled from genomic DNA. TCRdb re-called the reads with MiXCR, one entry per CDR3 protein. The table shows approximately 170,000 distinct CDR3 sequences, with roughly 63% occurring only once. About this clonotype itself: Its matching antigen is unknown.

Sequencing was done on a sample of sorted CD4+, CD8+, or CD8+CD57+ T cells (not recorded which) from PBMCs. The source of this sequence is a human donor in good health.

CDR3 region: CASSPGLGSFYEQYF. The CDR3 DNA follows: TGTGCCAGCAGCCCCGGACTAGGCAGCTTTTACGAGCAGTACTTC. V gene TRBV7-8 combines with J gene TRBJ2-7, with 7 bases matching TRBD2. V gave up 5 bases and J gave up 4 bases; unmatched junction bases: 11. The CDR3 consists of 15 residues. Looked up from germline, CDR1 is SGHVS and CDR2 is FQNEAQ.